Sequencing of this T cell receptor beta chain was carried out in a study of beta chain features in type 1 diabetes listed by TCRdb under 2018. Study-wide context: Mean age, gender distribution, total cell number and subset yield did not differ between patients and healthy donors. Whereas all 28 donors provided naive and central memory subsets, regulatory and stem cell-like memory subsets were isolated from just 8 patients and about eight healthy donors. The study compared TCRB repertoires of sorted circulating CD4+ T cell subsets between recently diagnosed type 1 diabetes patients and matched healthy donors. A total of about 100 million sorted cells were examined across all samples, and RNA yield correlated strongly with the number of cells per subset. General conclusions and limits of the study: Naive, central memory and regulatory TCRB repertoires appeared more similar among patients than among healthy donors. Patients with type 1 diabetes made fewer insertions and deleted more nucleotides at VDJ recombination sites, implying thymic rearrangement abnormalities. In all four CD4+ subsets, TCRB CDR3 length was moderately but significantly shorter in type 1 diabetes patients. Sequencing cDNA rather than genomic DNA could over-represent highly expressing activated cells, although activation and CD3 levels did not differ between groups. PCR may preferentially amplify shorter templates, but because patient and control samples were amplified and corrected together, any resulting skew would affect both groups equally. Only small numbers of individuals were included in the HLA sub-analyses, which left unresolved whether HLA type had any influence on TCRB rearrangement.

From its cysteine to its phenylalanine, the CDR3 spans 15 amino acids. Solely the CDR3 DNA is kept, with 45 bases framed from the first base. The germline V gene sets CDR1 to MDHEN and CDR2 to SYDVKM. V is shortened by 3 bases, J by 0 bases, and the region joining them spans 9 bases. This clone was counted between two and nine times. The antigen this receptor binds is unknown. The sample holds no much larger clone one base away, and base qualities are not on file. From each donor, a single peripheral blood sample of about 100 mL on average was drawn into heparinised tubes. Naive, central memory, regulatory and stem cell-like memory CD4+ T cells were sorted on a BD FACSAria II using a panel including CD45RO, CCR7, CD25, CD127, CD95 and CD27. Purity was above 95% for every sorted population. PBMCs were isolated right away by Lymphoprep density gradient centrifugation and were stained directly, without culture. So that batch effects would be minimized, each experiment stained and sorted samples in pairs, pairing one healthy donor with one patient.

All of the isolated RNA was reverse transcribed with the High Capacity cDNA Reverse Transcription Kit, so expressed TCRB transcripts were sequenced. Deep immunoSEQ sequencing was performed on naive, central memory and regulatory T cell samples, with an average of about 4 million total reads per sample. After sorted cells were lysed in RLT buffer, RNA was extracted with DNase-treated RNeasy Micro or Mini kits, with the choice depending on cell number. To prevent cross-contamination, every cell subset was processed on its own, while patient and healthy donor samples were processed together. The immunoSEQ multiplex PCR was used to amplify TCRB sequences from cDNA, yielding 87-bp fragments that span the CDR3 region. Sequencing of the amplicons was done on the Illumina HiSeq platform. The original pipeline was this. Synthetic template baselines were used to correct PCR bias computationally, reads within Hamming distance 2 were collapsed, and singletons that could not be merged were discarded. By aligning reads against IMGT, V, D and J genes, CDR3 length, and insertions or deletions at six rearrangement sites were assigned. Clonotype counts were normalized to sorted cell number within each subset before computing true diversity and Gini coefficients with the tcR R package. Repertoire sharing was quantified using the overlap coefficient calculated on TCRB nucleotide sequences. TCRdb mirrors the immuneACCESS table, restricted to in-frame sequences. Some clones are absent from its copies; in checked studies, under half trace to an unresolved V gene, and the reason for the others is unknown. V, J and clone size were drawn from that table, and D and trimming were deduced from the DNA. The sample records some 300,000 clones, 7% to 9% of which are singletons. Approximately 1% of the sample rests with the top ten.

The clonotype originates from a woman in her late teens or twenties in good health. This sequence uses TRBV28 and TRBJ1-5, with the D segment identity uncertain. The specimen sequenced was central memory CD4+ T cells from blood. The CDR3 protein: CASSFPGNSNQPQHF. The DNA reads TGTGCCAGCAGTTTCCCCGGGAATAGCAATCAGCCCCAGCATTTT.